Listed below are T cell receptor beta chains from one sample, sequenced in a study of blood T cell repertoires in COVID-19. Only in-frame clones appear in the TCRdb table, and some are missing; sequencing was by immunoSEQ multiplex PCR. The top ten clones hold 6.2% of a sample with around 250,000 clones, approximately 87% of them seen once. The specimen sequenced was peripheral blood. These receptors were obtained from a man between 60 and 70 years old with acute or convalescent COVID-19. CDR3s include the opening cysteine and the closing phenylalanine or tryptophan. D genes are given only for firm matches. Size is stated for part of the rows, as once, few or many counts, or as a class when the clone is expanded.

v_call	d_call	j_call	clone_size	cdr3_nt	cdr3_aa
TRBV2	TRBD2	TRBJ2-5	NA	TGTGCCAGCGGCTCCCCCGGGACTAGCCAAGAGACCCAGTACTTC	CASGSPGTSQETQYF
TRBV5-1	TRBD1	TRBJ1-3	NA	TGCGCCAGCAGCCCGGGACAGGGGTCCACCTCTGGAAACACCATATATTTT	CASSPGQGSTSGNTIYF
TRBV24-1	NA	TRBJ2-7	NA	TGTGCCACCAGTGATGCGGACATCGGCTACGAGCAGTACTTC	CATSDADIGYEQYF
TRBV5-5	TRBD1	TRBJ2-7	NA	TGTGCCAGCAGCTTGCCAGGACAGGGTCTCTACGAGCAGTACTTC	CASSLPGQGLYEQYF
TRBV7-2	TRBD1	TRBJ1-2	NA	TGTGCCAGCAGCTTAAGGGACAGGGGGTTGTCTAACTATGGCTACACCTTC	CASSLRDRGLSNYGYTF
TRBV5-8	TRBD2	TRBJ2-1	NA	TGTGCCAGCAGCTTGCCACTAGCGGGATGGAATGAGCAGTTCTTC	CASSLPLAGWNEQFF
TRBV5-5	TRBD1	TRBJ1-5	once	TGTGCCAGCAGGAGGGACAGGGGCAATCAGCCCCAGCATTTT	CASRRDRGNQPQHF
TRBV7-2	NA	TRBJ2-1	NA	TGTGCCAGCAGCTTAGCGGCGGACAGACGATACAATGAGCAGTTCTTC	CASSLAADRRYNEQFF
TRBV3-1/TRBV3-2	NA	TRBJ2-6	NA	TGTGCCAGCAGCCAAGGAGGGCACTCTGGGGCCAACGTCCTGACTTTC	CASSQGGHSGANVLTF
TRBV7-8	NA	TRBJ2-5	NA	TGTGCCAGCAGCTTCGGGGAACCCCAAGAGACCCAGTACTTC	CASSFGEPQETQYF
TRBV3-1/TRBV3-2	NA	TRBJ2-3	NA	TGTGCCAGCAGCCACCCGCTAGGAGCCCTAACAGATACGCAGTATTTT	CASSHPLGALTDTQYF
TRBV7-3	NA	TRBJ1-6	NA	TGTGCCAGCAGCTTACAGGTCGATTCACCCCTCCACTTT	CASSLQVDSPLHF
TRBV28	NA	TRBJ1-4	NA	TGTGCCAGCAGCCGCGGTAGAGGCGGGGCTAATGAAAAACTGTTTTTT	CASSRGRGGANEKLFF
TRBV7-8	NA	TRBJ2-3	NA	TGTGCCAGCAGCAACCTAGGCACAGATACGCAGTATTTT	CASSNLGTDTQYF
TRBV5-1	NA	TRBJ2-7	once	TGCGCCAGCAGCGTACAGGGCGGCGAGCAGTACTTC	CASSVQGGEQYF
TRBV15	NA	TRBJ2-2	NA	TGTGCCACCAGCAGAGAGGACACTTACCCCGGGGAGCTGTTTTTT	CATSREDTYPGELFF
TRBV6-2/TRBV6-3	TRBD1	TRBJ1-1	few	TGTGCCAGCAGTTACCCAGGGGGCTACACTGAAGCTTTCTTT	CASSYPGGYTEAFF
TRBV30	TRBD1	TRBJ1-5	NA	TGTGCCTGGACTCAACAGGGGGCCGGCAATCAGCCCCAGCATTTT	CAWTQQGAGNQPQHF